These 8 T cell receptor beta chains originate from one sample sequenced in a study of regulatory T cells in long-lasting Graves disease. The authors built TCR beta libraries using iRepertoire HTBI primers and Arm-PCR of CDR3 regions. One entry per CDR3 protein, called by TCRdb with MiXCR from the multiplex PCR reads. The sample has 600,000 to 800,000 distinct CDR3 sequences; about 30% are singletons. Time point defined: persistent/refractory GD, antithyroid drugs over 5 years with positive TRAb. PBMC-derived RNA was used for the TCR library. This specimen was peripheral blood mononuclear cells (PBMCs), taken when the disease was refractory, from a patient treated with antithyroid drugs. These receptors originate from a female donor with Graves disease.

The chain employs TRBV12-3 or TRBV12-4 and TRBJ1-5; D may be TRBD1 (5 bases). The CDR3 is 16 amino acids. V was trimmed by 1 base and J by 3 bases, leaving 13 bases between them. DNA for the CDR3: TGTGCCAGCAGTTTAGACCACGCAGGGTACAATCAGCCCCAGCATTTT. Protein sequence: CASSLDHAGYNQPQHF.

This clonotype has more than one count but fewer than ten. V usage is TRBV12-3 or TRBV12-4 and J usage is TRBJ1-5; no clear D gene. This CDR3 is built from 19 residues. Trimming shortened V by 4 bases and J by 0 bases, and 22 bases separated the two germline ends. The CDR3 is CASSSGVSQFDLSNQPQHF. The CDR3 DNA reads as TGTGCCAGCAGTTCGGGCGTCTCCCAATTCGACCTTAGCAATCAGCCCCAGCATTTT.

The table lists this clonotype with a few counts. This CDR3 is CASSPTGTINTGELFF. The CDR3 DNA is TGTGCCAGCAGCCCGACAGGGACCATAAACACCGGGGAGCTGTTTTTT. This rearrangement joins TRBV3-1 to TRBJ2-2; 7 nucleotides agree with TRBD1. This CDR3 spans 16 amino acids. Germline lookup yields CDR1 LGHDT and CDR2 YNNKEL (reference sequence). V lost 4 bases, J lost 2 bases, and 7 bases stayed unmatched.

This clonotype was seen only a few times. J is TRBJ2-7 and V is TRBV27; a weak D match, TRBD1 (5 bases). This CDR3 spans 13 amino acids. V dropped 3 bases and J dropped 5 bases, with 11 bases sitting between them. Looked up from germline, CDR1 is MNHEY and CDR2 is SMNVEV (reference sequence). CDR3 coding DNA: TGTGCCAGCAGTTTCAGACAGCACGACGAGCAGTACTTC. The encoded protein is CASSFRQHDEQYF.

The rearrangement links TRBV12-3 or TRBV12-4 to TRBJ2-4; 10 bases are a match to TRBD2. The CDR3 runs 17 residues. V shed 4 bases and J 5 bases; nucleotides not matched to a gene: 11. The CDR3 reads CASSSPAPGTSENIQYF. In DNA form, the CDR3 reads TGTGCCAGCAGTTCCCCAGCCCCCGGGACTAGCGAAAACATTCAGTACTTC.

This clonotype came up once. The CDR3 does not end in the conserved phenylalanine or tryptophan, so this is likely a read error. The chain uses TRBV2 and TRBJ2-2, with 9 positions matching TRBD2. The germline gives CDR1 SNHLY, CDR2 FYNNEI. The CDR3 runs to 18 residues. The ends lost 5 bases at V and 4 bases at J; junction bases unmatched: 14. As DNA, the CDR3 is TGTGCCAGCAGTAAAAAGGGACTAGCCCTAACGAGCACCGGGGAGCTGTTTTCT. This encodes CASSKKGLALTSTGELFS.

This clonotype came up a few times. V is TRBV20-1 and J is TRBJ1-1; weak D call: TRBD1 (5 bases). The germline V and J ends were trimmed by 3 bases and 1 base, with 9 bases remaining between them. Germline V CDR1 and CDR2: DFQATT, SNEGSKA (reference sequence). There are 13 residues in the CDR3. Written as DNA, the CDR3 is TGCAGTGCTAGGGGAGACAGGAACACTGAAGCTTTCTTT. Translating it yields CSARGDRNTEAFF.

This sequence joins TRBV25-1 and TRBJ2-5, with 9 bases lining up with TRBD2. Germline CDR1 is MGHDK and CDR2 is SYGVNS. The trim removed 4 bases at V and 5 bases at J, leaving 17 bases unmatched. The CDR3 spans 18 residues. Here the CDR3 DNA reads TGTGCCAGCAGTGGTATTTGGGGGCGGGAGGGCCCTCAGGAGACCCAGTACTTC. This codes for CASSGIWGREGPQETQYF.